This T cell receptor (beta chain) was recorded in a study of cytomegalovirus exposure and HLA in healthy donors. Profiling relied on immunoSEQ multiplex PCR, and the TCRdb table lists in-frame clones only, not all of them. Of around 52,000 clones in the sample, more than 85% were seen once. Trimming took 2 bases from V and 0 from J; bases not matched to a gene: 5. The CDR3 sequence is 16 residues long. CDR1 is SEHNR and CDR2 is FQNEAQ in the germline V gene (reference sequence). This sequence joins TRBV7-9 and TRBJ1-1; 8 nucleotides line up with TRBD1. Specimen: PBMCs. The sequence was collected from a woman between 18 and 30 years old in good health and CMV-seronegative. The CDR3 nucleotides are TGTGCCAGCAGCTTATCCCCGGGACAGGTGAACACTGAAGCTTTCTTT. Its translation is CASSLSPGQVNTEAFF. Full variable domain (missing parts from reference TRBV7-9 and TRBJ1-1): DTGVSQNPRHKITKRGQNVTFRCDPISEHNRLYWYRQTLGQGPEFLTYFQNEAQLEKSRLLSDRFSAERPKGSFSTLEIQRTEQGDSAMYLCASSLSPGQVNTEAFFGQGTRLTVV.